Listed below are T cell receptor beta chains from one sample, sequenced in a study of OX40 agonist ivuxolimab in advanced cancers. Assay: immunoSEQ multiplex PCR; the TCRdb copy retains only in-frame clones and omits some. This table holds around 50,000 clones, around nine tenths found once. The sequences come from CD4+ or CD8+ T cells sorted from blood, collected in a trial of the OX40 agonist ivuxolimab. Receptor source: an adult with an advanced solid tumor such as melanoma, head and neck, liver or kidney cancer. Each CDR3 is given with its conserved first and last residue. A D gene is named only where the DNA matches it firmly. Only part of the rows carry a size: once, few, many, or a class if the clone is expanded.

d_call j_call clone_size v_call cdr3_aa cdr3_nt
NA TRBJ2-3 NA TRBV7-3 CASSLGDSASTDTQYF TGTGCCAGCAGCTTGGGAGACAGTGCTAGCACAGATACGCAGTATTTT
TRBD2 TRBJ2-1 NA TRBV7-2 CASRRSLAETGNEQFF TGTGCCAGCAGAAGATCCCTAGCGGAGACGGGGAATGAGCAGTTCTTC
NA TRBJ1-2 NA TRBV19 CASSAGTTNYGYTF TGTGCCAGTAGTGCCGGGACAACTAACTATGGCTACACCTTC
NA TRBJ2-1 once TRBV4-1 CASSQDRPGPYNEQFF TGCGCCAGCAGCCAAGATAGGCCGGGACCATACAATGAGCAGTTCTTC
NA TRBJ2-3 NA TRBV6-1 CASSDSSIEQYF TGTGCCAGCAGTGATAGTAGTATTGAGCAGTATTTT
NA TRBJ1-2 NA TRBV28 CASSFRVYGYTF TGTGCCAGCAGTTTCAGGGTTTATGGCTACACCTTC
NA TRBJ1-2 NA TRBV30 CARETGIGYTF TGTGCCCGTGAGACAGGAATTGGCTACACCTTC
NA TRBJ2-1 NA TRBV7-2 CASRLRRYNEQFF TGTGCCAGCCGCCTGAGGAGGTACAATGAGCAGTTCTTC
NA TRBJ2-5 NA TRBV15 CATSRGYSETQYF TGTGCCACCAGCCGGGGCTACTCCGAGACCCAGTACTTC
NA TRBJ1-1 NA TRBV19 CASSIELYTEAFF TGTGCCAGTAGTATAGAGCTTTACACTGAAGCTTTCTTT
NA TRBJ1-5 NA TRBV28 CASSLRDLLSSNQPQHF TGTGCCAGCAGTCTGAGGGACCTCTTAAGCAGCAATCAGCCCCAGCATTTT
NA TRBJ2-6 NA TRBV7-9 CASSLQGSSGANVLTF TGTGCCAGCAGCTTACAGGGATCCTCTGGGGCCAACGTCCTGACTTTC
NA TRBJ2-5 NA TRBV28 CASSSFLQETQYF TGTGCCAGCAGTTCGTTCCTCCAAGAGACCCAGTACTTC
NA TRBJ2-1 NA TRBV6-5 CASGRNEQFF TGTGCCAGCGGTCGCAATGAGCAGTTCTTC
NA TRBJ2-7 NA TRBV29-1 CSVEKGSGYEQYF TGCAGCGTTGAAAAGGGCTCGGGCTACGAGCAGTACTTC
TRBD1 TRBJ2-1 NA TRBV29-1 CSVKQGGYNEQFF TGCAGCGTTAAACAGGGGGGATACAATGAGCAGTTCTTC
TRBD1 TRBJ1-5 NA TRBV27 CASSFRSGGDQPQHF TGTGCCAGCAGTTTCAGGTCAGGGGGAGATCAGCCCCAGCATTTT
NA TRBJ2-5 NA TRBV11-3 CASSLGVGETQYF TGTGCCAGCAGCTTAGGGGTTGGAGAGACCCAGTACTTC
NA TRBJ2-3 few TRBV5-8 CASSLERTTDTQYF TGTGCCAGCAGCTTGGAACGGACCACAGATACGCAGTATTTT
NA TRBJ2-7 NA TRBV7-9 CASSLYHEQYF TGTGCCAGCAGCTTATACCACGAGCAGTACTTC
NA TRBJ2-7 NA TRBV5-4 CASSWDQSSYEQYF TGTGCCAGCAGCTGGGACCAAAGCTCCTACGAGCAGTACTTC
NA TRBJ1-4 few TRBV7-9 CASRPPFRQANNEKLFF TGTGCCAGCAGACCCCCTTTTAGACAGGCGAATAATGAAAAACTGTTTTTT
NA TRBJ2-7 NA TRBV5-1 CASSLDLGWGVAYEQYF TGCGCCAGCAGCTTGGATCTTGGATGGGGGGTGGCCTACGAGCAGTACTTC
NA TRBJ1-2 NA TRBV6-1 CASSEGQTWSVGYTF TGTGCCAGCAGTGAAGGACAGACCTGGAGCGTTGGCTACACCTTC
NA TRBJ1-3 NA TRBV28 CASSSFPTGSSGNTIYF TGTGCCAGCAGTTCATTTCCGACAGGCAGCTCTGGAAACACCATATATTTT
NA TRBJ2-7 NA TRBV15 CATSRDPWQAYEQYF TGTGCCACCAGCAGAGATCCCTGGCAGGCCTACGAGCAGTACTTC
NA TRBJ2-3 once TRBV18 CASSPGNTDTQYF TGTGCCAGCTCACCGGGCAACACAGATACGCAGTATTTT
NA TRBJ1-2 NA TRBV4-2 CASSQDLTHYGYTF TGTGCCAGCAGCCAAGATCTTACCCACTATGGCTACACCTTC
NA TRBJ2-3 NA TRBV16 CASSGTDSTDTQYF TGTGCCAGCAGCGGGACGGATAGCACAGATACGCAGTATTTT
TRBD1 TRBJ1-1 NA TRBV7-2 CASSPGGAYTEAFF TGTGCCAGCAGCCCAGGGGGGGCGTACACTGAAGCTTTCTTT
NA TRBJ2-1 NA TRBV7-9 CASSKTGTDNEQFF TGTGCCAGCAGCAAGACAGGTACGGACAATGAGCAGTTCTTC